A single T cell receptor beta chain is shown here with its context. Trimming removed 4 bases at V and 4 bases at J, with 8 bases between. Germline V gives CDR1 SGHRS, CDR2 YFSETQ. This CDR3 has 12 amino acids. TCRdb keeps only in-frame clones here, not all; method: immunoSEQ multiplex PCR. The data hold hundreds of thousands of clones, with over 75% observed a single time. The sample comes from a study of shared T cell receptors in the human thymus. These sequences were also reported in another study, on human thymus T cells. That report adds: Donation was from healthy Finnish infants who were having corrective surgery that addressed congenital heart defects. Resections were taken during corrective heart surgery, and the thymus tissue came from these. Unrelated individuals had highly overlapping thymic repertoires, as reported in related research.

The chain links TRBV5-1 to TRBJ1-1; D is unclear. The sequenced sample consisted of thymocytes. The TCR originated in a girl younger than two with a congenital heart defect. This CDR3 reads CASSREGTEAFF. For the CDR3, the DNA is TGCGCCAGCAGCCGGGAAGGCACTGAAGCTTTCTTT.